The source of this T cell receptor (beta chain) is a study of T-cell reconstitution after alpha-beta-depleted transplantation in children. Study-level points and caveats: Expanded graft clones numbering several hundred reportedly gave rise to alpha-beta T cells about two months after transplant. T-cell counts and diversity were attributed mostly to newly produced T cells one year after transplant. Some patients' high day-60 TCRbeta diversity was attributed to recipient cells surviving conditioning.

Unique molecular identifiers were incorporated when the TCRbeta library was constructed. TCRdb re-derived calls from the PCR reads in MiXCR, one entry per CDR3 protein. The data show 200,000 to 300,000 distinct CDR3 sequences, 20% to 30% seen once. This CDR3 is built from 14 residues. Germline V gene lookup returns CDR1 SQVTM and CDR2 ANQGSEA. V was shortened by 3 bases and J by 6 bases, with 17 bases between the two germline ends. This clonotype was counted at least ten times. Its cognate antigen is unknown. The gene calls are TRBV29-1 and TRBJ1-2; D gene uncertain. The source of this sequence is a girl aged 2 to 10 with Fanconi anemia, due to receive a stem cell transplant. The sequenced sample was PBMCs, obtained before TCRalphabeta/CD19-depleted stem cell transplant. CDR3 coding DNA: TGCAGCGTTGACAGATCCGGCAGGACGGATGGCTACACCTTC. It is translated as CSVDRSGRTDGYTF.